Following are 10 T cell receptor beta chains from one sample sequenced in a study of post-analysis software for immune sequencing data. Libraries were made from TCR beta cDNA, and they carried unique molecular identifiers. TCRdb reprocessed the PCR reads with MiXCR, giving one entry per CDR3 protein. The sample records roughly 160,000 distinct CDR3 sequences, 35% to 40% being singletons. Sequencing used blood, obtained after autologous hematopoietic stem cell transplantation. The receptors here all came from a girl between 10 and 17 years old with multiple sclerosis.

The table lists this clonotype with many counts. This chain links TRBV3-1 with TRBJ1-1, with unresolved D. The V and J ends lost 5 bases and 5 bases respectively, with 9 bases between them. The CDR3 extends over 12 amino acids. In germline, CDR1 is LGHDT, CDR2 YNNKEL (reference sequence). The CDR3 here is CASSSRLTEAFF. CDR3 DNA sequence: TGTGCCAGCAGCTCCCGGCTTACTGAAGCTTTCTTT. The full variable domain, completed using reference TRBV3-1 and TRBJ1-1, is DTAVSQTPKYLVTQMGNDKSIKCEQNLGHDTMYWYKQDSKKFLKIMFSYNNKELIINETVPNRFSPKSPDKAHLNLHINSLELGDSAVYFCASSSRLTEAFFGQGTRLTVV.

J is TRBJ2-1 and V is TRBV12-3 or TRBV12-4; 7 nucleotides agree with TRBD1. After removal of 1 base from V and 7 bases from J, the junction contained 7 bases not matched to a gene. The CDR3 runs to 15 residues. CDR3 sequence (DNA): TGTGCCAGCAGTTTAGGACAGGGCGGTATGAATGAGCAGTTCTTC. Its protein is CASSLGQGGMNEQFF.

V gene TRBV5-6 combines with J gene TRBJ2-7; TRBD1 might be the D (8 bases). CDR1 is SGHDT and CDR2 is YYEEEE in the germline V gene. This CDR3 is built from 22 residues. V was trimmed by 0 bases and J by 5 bases, leaving 36 bases between them. The CDR3 protein is CASSLEFTELQGGTPERDEQYF. CDR3 nucleotides: TGTGCCAGCAGCTTGGAGTTTACGGAGTTACAGGGGGGGACCCCTGAAAGAGACGAGCAGTACTTC.

The V and J genes are TRBV24-1 and TRBJ2-1; 7 bases align to TRBD2. The CDR3 is made up of 16 amino acids. CDR1 and CDR2 (germline): KGHDR, SFDVKD. V lost 3 bases and J lost 9; bases outside the gene matches: 13. This CDR3 is CATSDPRLATSAEQFF. The CDR3 DNA reads TGTGCCACCAGTGATCCCCGACTAGCTACCTCAGCTGAGCAGTTCTTC.

CDR3: CASSLASGVWEQYF. The CDR3, as DNA: TGTGCCAGCAGTTTGGCTAGCGGAGTATGGGAGCAGTACTTC. This rearrangement joins TRBV12-3 or TRBV12-4 to TRBJ2-7; 7 positions agree with TRBD2. J was trimmed by 7 bases and V by 3 bases; bases with no gene match: 9. CDR3 size: 14 residues.

About this clonotype: An end of the junction differs from the germline gene, which may be a read error. The rearrangement links TRBV20-1 to TRBJ2-5; weak D call: TRBD2 (6 bases). In germline, CDR1 is DFQATT, CDR2 SNEGSKA (reference sequence). This CDR3 region has 15 residues. The CDR3 spells CSAREGQGLEEAQYF. CDR3 nucleotides: TGCAGTGCTAGAGAAGGGCAGGGACTGGAAGAGGCCCAGTACTTC.

A few counts support this clonotype. This chain joins TRBV27 and TRBJ1-2; perhaps TRBD1 as D (5 bases). CDR3 length: 14 amino acids. Germline V lookup: CDR1 MNHEY, CDR2 SMNVEV (reference sequence). The V gene lost 9 bases and the J gene lost 4 bases, with 18 bases spanning the gap. The CDR3 coding sequence is TGTGCCAGTAGGGACCCACACAGCGGCTATGGCTACACCTTC. Protein: CASRDPHSGYGYTF.

The chain employs TRBV7-9 and TRBJ2-4; D is perhaps TRBD1 (5 bases). The J call may not be correct, given that the DNA end is closer to TRBJ2-5. Germline CDR1 and CDR2: SEHNR and FQNEAQ (reference sequence). This CDR3 has 14 residues. As DNA, the CDR3 is TGTGCCAGCAGCGCCCCCCAGGGTGTTGAGACCCAGTACTTC. It codes for CASSAPQGVETQYF.

The table lists this clonotype with a few counts. This chain uses TRBV7-3 with TRBJ2-1, with 7 positions matching TRBD2. The germline gives CDR1 SGHTA, CDR2 FQGTGA. This CDR3 is 13 amino acids long. V gave up 3 bases and J gave up 6 bases; unmatched junction bases: 2. CDR3 amino acids: CASSFRTSNEQFF. CDR3 in DNA: TGTGCCAGCAGCTTCCGGACTAGCAATGAGCAGTTCTTC.

Worth noting for this clonotype: This sequence may be a read error, since a much larger clone differs from it by one base. The chain couples TRBV5-1 to TRBJ2-3; no clear D gene. This CDR3 has 13 amino acids. Trimming took off 1 base at V and 2 bases at J, with 5 bases between the two ends. Germline loops: CDR1 SGHRS, CDR2 YFSETQ. The CDR3 nucleotides are TGCGCCAGCAGCTTGACTAACACAGATACGCAGTATTTT. The encoded protein is CASSLTNTDTQYF.